A single sample gave rise to the 14 T cell receptor beta chains below, sequenced in a study of beta chain features in type 1 diabetes. What was sequenced were expressed TCRB transcripts, since all of the isolated RNA had been reverse transcribed. Sequencing used immunoSEQ multiplex PCR; TCRdb keeps in-frame clones, though not all of them. Of some 220,000 clones detected, approximately 10% appear once; the ten largest clones hold over 1%. The sample taken for sequencing was central memory CD4+ T cells from blood. These TCRs come from a man aged 18 to 30 in good health.

This clone was observed a few times. The chain has TRBV5-5 and TRBJ1-5; unclear D gene. CDR1 is SGHKS, CDR2 YYEKEE, per germline (reference sequence). CDR3 length: 14 residues. The V and J ends lost 4 bases and 9 bases respectively, with 17 bases between them. In DNA, the CDR3 is TGTGCCAGCAGCCTGGCCGAAGGCCGGGGGCCCCAGCATTTT. Amino acids: CASSLAEGRGPQHF.

Many counts were recorded for this clone. J is TRBJ2-4 and V is TRBV7-2; no clear D. There are 13 residues in the CDR3. V dropped 0 bases and J dropped 6 bases, with 6 bases sitting between them. Looked up from germline, CDR1 is SGHTA and CDR2 is FQGNSA. The CDR3 is CASSLAGGNIQYF. CDR3 nucleotides: TGTGCCAGCAGCTTAGCAGGCGGAAACATTCAGTACTTC.

The chain is built from TRBV7-2 and TRBJ2-5, with a weak D call TRBD2 (6 bases). Germline CDR1 SGHTA, CDR2 FQGNSA. V was clipped by 3 bases and J by 3 bases, with 11 bases between them. This CDR3 comprises 14 residues. CDR3 sequence reads: CASSFGSGEETQYF. The DNA of the CDR3 is TGTGCCAGCAGCTTTGGATCGGGGGAAGAGACCCAGTACTTC.

In this sample, this clone turned up many times. The V and J genes are TRBV4-2 and TRBJ2-7; D possibly corresponds to TRBD2 (5 bases). V was cut by 3 bases and J by 0 bases, with 12 bases left in between. Germline CDR1 LGHNA, CDR2 YNFKEQ. This CDR3 contains 15 residues. The CDR3 reads CASSQADLSSYEQYF. For the CDR3, the DNA is TGTGCCAGCAGCCAGGCGGACTTGAGCTCCTACGAGCAGTACTTC.

The V gene is TRBV25-1, the J gene TRBJ2-7; 10 nucleotides align to TRBD2. The germline gives CDR1 MGHDK, CDR2 SYGVNS. The CDR3 has 15 residues. Germline trimming cut 3 bases from V and 3 bases from J; bases unmatched to any gene: 5. The CDR3 sequence: CASSDLAGGIYEQYF. DNA for the CDR3: TGTGCCAGCAGTGATTTAGCGGGAGGCATCTACGAGCAGTACTTC.

This chain joins TRBV5-1 and TRBJ2-7; 7 bases match TRBD2. V was clipped by 4 bases and J by 3 bases; unmatched bases: 13. This CDR3 contains 16 residues. CDR1 SGHRS and CDR2 YFSETQ come from the germline V gene. The CDR3 region is CASSLTTGTNVYEQYF. CDR3 bases: TGCGCCAGCAGCCTGACTACCGGGACTAACGTCTACGAGCAGTACTTC.

The chain couples TRBV14 to TRBJ2-3, with TRBD2 as a possible D gene (5 bases). V lost 4 bases, J lost 2 bases, and 13 bases lay in between. Germline values: CDR1 SGHDN, CDR2 FVKESK. The CDR3 runs 15 residues. CDR3 amino acids: CASSRTGVPTDTQYF. The CDR3 nucleotides read TGTGCCAGCAGCCGCACCGGGGTCCCCACAGATACGCAGTATTTT.

The chain joins TRBV5-4 to TRBJ1-1; no definite D call. Germline loops: CDR1 SGHNT, CDR2 YYREEE (reference sequence). The CDR3 spans 13 residues. The V gene lost 4 bases and the J gene lost 1 base, with 8 bases spanning the gap. Here the CDR3 reads CASSTRQNTEAFF. The CDR3 DNA sequence: TGTGCCAGCAGCACCCGACAGAACACTGAAGCTTTCTTT.

This rearrangement joins TRBV25-1 to TRBJ2-1; the match to TRBD2 covers 8 bases. The CDR3 has 15 amino acids. Trimming removed 0 bases from V and 3 bases from J; junction bases left unmatched: 1. CDR1 and CDR2 (germline): MGHDK, SYGVNS. The CDR3 is CASSEYTSGYNEQFF. CDR3 bases: TGTGCCAGCAGTGAATATACTAGCGGCTACAATGAGCAGTTCTTC. The full variable domain, with the rest looked up from reference TRBV25-1 and TRBJ2-1, is EADIYQTPRYLVIGTGKKITLECSQTMGHDKMYWYQQDPGMELHLIHYSYGVNSTEKGDLSSESTVSRIRTEHFPLTLESARPSHTSQYLCASSEYTSGYNEQFFGPGTRLTVL.

In its sample, this clone was seen a few times. The rearrangement uses TRBV5-1 and TRBJ2-3, with TRBD1 identical over 10 bases. The CDR3 is made up of 17 amino acids. CDR1 is SGHRS, CDR2 YFSETQ, per germline. Trimming at V came to 0 bases and at J to 1 base, leaving 5 bases not matched to a gene. The CDR3 DNA is TGCGCCAGCAGCTTGGACCTGACAGGGGGCGGCACAGATACGCAGTATTTT. Protein sequence: CASSLDLTGGGTDTQYF.

The V call is TRBV7-2, the J call TRBJ1-1; perhaps TRBD1 as D (5 bases). This CDR3 comprises 14 residues. Germline V gene lookup returns CDR1 SGHTA and CDR2 FQGNSA. The V gene lost 5 bases and the J gene lost 2 bases, with 12 bases spanning the gap. The CDR3 DNA follows: TGTGCCAGCAGCGAGGGACCTACCAACACTGAAGCTTTCTTT. Its translation is CASSEGPTNTEAFF. Full variable domain (missing parts from reference TRBV7-2 and TRBJ1-1): GAGVSQSPSNKVTEKGKDVELRCDPISGHTALYWYRQSLGQGLEFLIYFQGNSAPDKSGLPSDRFSAERTGGSVSTLTIQRTQQEDSAVYLCASSEGPTNTEAFFGQGTRLTVV.

This clone was found a few times. As DNA, the CDR3 is TGTGCCAGCAGCGTTGGCTTCCCTTCAGATACGCAGTATTTT. Encoded protein: CASSVGFPSDTQYF. The chain has TRBV11-2 and TRBJ2-3; no clear D gene. In germline, CDR1 is SGHAT, CDR2 FQNNGV. Trimming removed 5 bases from V and 4 bases from J, with 13 bases in between. This CDR3 comprises 14 residues.

Points on this clone: Additional DNA sequences in this sample encode the identical CDR3. J is TRBJ2-1 and V is TRBV5-4, with TRBD2 identical over 10 bases. This CDR3 has 15 amino acids. V trimming: 3 bases; J trimming: 3 bases; junction bases outside the gene matches: 3. Germline V gives CDR1 SGHNT, CDR2 YYREEE (reference sequence). CDR3 nucleotide sequence: TGTGCCAGCAGCTCGGCTAGCGGGAGCTACAATGAGCAGTTCTTC. Protein: CASSSASGSYNEQFF.

A few counts support this clone. This chain uses TRBV29-1 with TRBJ1-1, with a weak D call TRBD1 (6 bases). CDR1 is SQVTM, CDR2 ANQGSEA, per germline. The CDR3 loop spans 13 amino acids. V shed 7 bases and J shed 3 bases, with 15 bases lying between them. CDR3 amino acids: CSAQTAGDTEAFF. DNA for the CDR3: TGCAGCGCCCAGACGGCAGGGGACACTGAAGCTTTCTTT. Combining the CDR3 with reference TRBV29-1 and TRBJ1-1 gives the whole variable domain SAVISQKPSRDICQRGTSLTIQCQVDSQVTMMFWYRQQPGQSLTLIATANQGSEATYESGFVIDKFPISRPNLTFSTLTVSNMSPEDSSIYLCSAQTAGDTEAFFGQGTRLTVV.